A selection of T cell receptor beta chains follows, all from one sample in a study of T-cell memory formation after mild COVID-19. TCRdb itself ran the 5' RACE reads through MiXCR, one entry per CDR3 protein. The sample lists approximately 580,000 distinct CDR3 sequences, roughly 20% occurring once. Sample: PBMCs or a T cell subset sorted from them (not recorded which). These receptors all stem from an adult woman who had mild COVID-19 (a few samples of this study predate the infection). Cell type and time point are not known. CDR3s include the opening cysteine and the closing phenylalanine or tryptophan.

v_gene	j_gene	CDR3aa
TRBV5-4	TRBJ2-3	CASSLASGGAYDTQYF
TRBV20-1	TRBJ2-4	CSARDIDRRTWGNIQYF
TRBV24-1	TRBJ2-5	CATSDRTNQETQYF
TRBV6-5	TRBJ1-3	CASSYSVRHSGNTIYF
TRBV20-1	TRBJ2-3	CSARDRASGTTDTQYF
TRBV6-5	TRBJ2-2	CAASGRRATGELFF
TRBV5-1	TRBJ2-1	CASRPPGSGFRSYNEQFF
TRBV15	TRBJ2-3	CATREERNTQYF
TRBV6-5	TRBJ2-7	CASSRLSGLNSYEQYF
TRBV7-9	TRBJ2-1	CASSPPGLAGFNEQFF
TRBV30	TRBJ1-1	CAWSMATEAFF
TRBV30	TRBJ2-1	CAWSVSGSNEQFF
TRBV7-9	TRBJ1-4	CASSLAGNEKLFF
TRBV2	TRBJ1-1	CASRKEGAMNTEAFF
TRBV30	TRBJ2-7	CAWSRHEQYF
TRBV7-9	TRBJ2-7	CASSSDRASYEQYF
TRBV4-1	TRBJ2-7	CASSQDLAGAYEQYF
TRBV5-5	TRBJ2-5	CASRPSAQETQYF
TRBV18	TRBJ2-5	CASSPGTGGTETQYF
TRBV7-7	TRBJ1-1	CASSLITTGNTEAFF
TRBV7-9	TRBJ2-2	CASSLTGTRAGELFF
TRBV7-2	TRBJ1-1	CASSHRGRLMNTEAFF
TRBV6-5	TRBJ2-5	CASRRGPRGETQYF
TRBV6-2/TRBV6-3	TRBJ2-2	CASSYQRGYTGELFF
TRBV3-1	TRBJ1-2	CASSQVEGALYGYTF
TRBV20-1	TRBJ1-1	CSARELMPGNTEAFF
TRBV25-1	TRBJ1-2	CASSDRQGGFYGYTF
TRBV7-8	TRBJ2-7	CASSLDGGREFEQYF
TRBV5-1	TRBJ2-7	CASRRDNSEQYF
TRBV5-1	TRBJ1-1	CASSLGAQPGLKNTEAFF
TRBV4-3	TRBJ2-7	CASSQDRQLPYEQYF
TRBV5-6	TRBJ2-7	CASGRGGSSYEQYF
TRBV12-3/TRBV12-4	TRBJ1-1	CASSLEGGLGTEAFF
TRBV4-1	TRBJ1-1	CASSQPRGLTEAFF
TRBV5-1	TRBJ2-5	CASSLVVKETQYF
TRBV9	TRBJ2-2	CASSGDMDPNTGELFF
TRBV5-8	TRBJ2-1	CASSLDGTSGGGGYNEQFF
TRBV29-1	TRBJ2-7	CSVASSSGRSTYEQYF
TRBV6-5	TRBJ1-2	CASSRNRANYGYTF
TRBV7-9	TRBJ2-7	CASSPTPLSSYEQYF
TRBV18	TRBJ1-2	CASSPPAGKGDYGYTF
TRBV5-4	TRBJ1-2	CASRIQGFGNYGYTF
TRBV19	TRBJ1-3	CASSISPGPGNTIYF
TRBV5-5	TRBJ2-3	CASSFSSPDTQYF
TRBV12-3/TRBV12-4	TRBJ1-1	CASSLGQINTEAFF
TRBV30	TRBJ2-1	CAWSVGGAFYNEQFF
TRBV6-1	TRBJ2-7	CASVWETYEQYF
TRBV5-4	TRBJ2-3	CASSSRDRTTDTQYF